The 21 T cell receptor beta chains reported below all come from one sample, sequenced in a study of blood T cell repertoires in COVID-19. Assay used: immunoSEQ multiplex PCR; TCRdb lists only in-frame clones, some missing. This table holds about 400,000 clones, about 90% found once. The sequencing sample was made of PBMCs or T cells enriched from blood (not recorded which). These receptors came from a man aged 35-49 years in a cohort exposed to, infected with or recovered from COVID-19 (not recorded which).

The CDR3 bases are TGTGCCAGCAATTCGGCGGGGGGTGTATCTAACTATGGCTACACCTTC. The encoded protein is CASNSAGGVSNYGYTF. This chain joins TRBV6-6 and TRBJ1-2, with a possible D match to TRBD1 (5 bases). The germline CDR1 and CDR2 sequences are MNHNY and SVGAGI (reference sequence). The CDR3 runs to 16 residues. Deletions cut 7 bases from V and 0 bases from J, with 18 bases between.

The chain combines TRBV4-1 with TRBJ2-3; 10 bases are shared with TRBD2. CDR3 length: 15 amino acids. Looked up from germline, CDR1 is MGHRA and CDR2 is YSYEKL. J gave up 3 bases and V 4 bases, and 4 bases lay outside the gene matches. The DNA for the CDR3 is TGCGCCAGCAGCCCTCTAGCGGGAGTTACAGATACGCAGTATTTT. As protein: CASSPLAGVTDTQYF.

V gene TRBV5-1 combines with J gene TRBJ1-2; D not certain. The length of the CDR3 is 15 residues. Germline CDR1 SGHRS, CDR2 YFSETQ. Trimming pared 1 base from V and 10 bases from J, leaving 20 bases between. CDR3 amino acids: CASSLTVAAALAYTF. In nucleotides, the CDR3 is TGCGCCAGCAGCTTGACGGTAGCGGCGGCGTTGGCCTACACCTTC.

This clone has just one count. This chain connects TRBV7-9 to TRBJ2-2; 8 nucleotides agree with TRBD2. The V gene end was trimmed by 3 bases and the J gene end by 4 bases; junction bases not matched to a gene: 7. This CDR3 region has 16 residues. CDR1 SEHNR and CDR2 FQNEAQ come from the germline V gene (reference sequence). CDR3 in amino acids: CASSFAGTRTTGELFF. CDR3 sequence (DNA): TGTGCCAGCAGCTTTGCCGGGACTAGGACCACCGGGGAGCTGTTTTTT.

The chain combines TRBV10-1 with TRBJ1-3, with TRBD1 matching over 8 bases. Germline CDR1 reads WNHNN; CDR2 reads SYGVQD (reference sequence). This CDR3 contains 15 residues. The junction had 6 bases not matched to a gene; V was cut back by 6 bases and J by 2 bases. Written as DNA, the CDR3 is TGCGCCAGCAGGGAACTGGACAGGGCTGGAAACACCATATATTTT. It translates to CASRELDRAGNTIYF.

DNA for the CDR3: TGCGCCAGCAGCTTGGAGCGTCTAGCAGTCACCGGGGAGCTGTTTTTT. Translated: CASSLERLAVTGELFF. V and J are TRBV5-1 and TRBJ2-2, with D maybe TRBD2 (5 bases). V dropped 0 bases and J dropped 4 bases, with 13 bases sitting between them. The V gene's germline CDR1 is SGHRS and CDR2 YFSETQ. CDR3 length: 16 amino acids.

This chain uses TRBV21-1 with TRBJ2-7; the table names TRBD1, a call not compared with the DNA. TRBV21-1 is a pseudogene. The CDR3 spans 16 residues. The CDR3 nucleotides read TGTGCCAGCAGCAGAAAAAAGACAGGGGAGTCCTACGAGCAGTACTTC. Its protein product is CASSRKKTGESYEQYF.

This chain links TRBV19 with TRBJ1-5, with D possibly matching TRBD1 (5 bases). Trimming left V 3 bases short and J 0 bases short, with 12 bases between. Germline values: CDR1 LNHDA, CDR2 SQIVND (reference sequence). The CDR3 length is 16 residues. The CDR3 nucleotides read TGTGCCAGTAGTATGGGGCATCACTATAGCAATCAGCCCCAGCATTTT. Encoded protein: CASSMGHHYSNQPQHF. Looking up the rest from reference TRBV19 and TRBJ1-5 gives the full variable domain: DGGITQSPKYLFRKEGQNVTLSCEQNLNHDAMYWYRQDPGQGLRLIYYSQIVNDFQKGDIAEGYSVSREKKESFPLTVTSAQKNPTAFYLCASSMGHHYSNQPQHFGDGTRLSIL.

The rearrangement joins TRBV19 to TRBJ2-1; no definite D call. V was shortened by 5 bases and J by 0 bases, with 11 bases between the two germline ends. This CDR3 has 15 residues. Germline V lookup: CDR1 LNHDA, CDR2 SQIVND (reference sequence). Written as DNA, the CDR3 is TGTGCCAGTAGTCTTCTAGAGGCCTCCTACAATGAGCAGTTCTTC. Amino acid sequence: CASSLLEASYNEQFF.

This rearrangement joins TRBV5-1 to TRBJ2-1, with 14 bases matching TRBD2. The CDR3 covers 16 residues. J was trimmed by 3 bases and V by 4 bases; bases with no gene match: 3. Germline CDR1 and CDR2: SGHRS and YFSETQ. CDR3 loop: CASSTGLAGGYNEQFF. For the CDR3, the DNA is TGCGCCAGCAGCACCGGACTAGCGGGGGGCTACAATGAGCAGTTCTTC.

The chain carries TRBV20-1 and TRBJ1-2, with D hard to call. Per germline, CDR1 DFQATT and CDR2 SNEGSKA (reference sequence). CDR3 length: 12 amino acids. The V end lost 3 bases, the J end lost 4 bases, and 9 bases lay between the germline ends. The CDR3 is CSASQVLYGYTF. CDR3 sequence (DNA): TGCAGTGCTAGTCAGGTCCTCTATGGCTACACCTTC.

This rearrangement joins TRBV18 to TRBJ1-5; 8 bases match TRBD1. The CDR3 runs to 16 residues. Trimming at V came to 2 bases and at J to 6 bases, leaving 9 bases not matched to a gene. The V gene's germline CDR1 is KGHSH and CDR2 LQKENI. In DNA, the CDR3 is TGTGCCAGCTCACCATTTTCAGGGGGCGAAGGTCAGCCCCAGCATTTT. Encoded protein: CASSPFSGGEGQPQHF.

The chain recombines TRBV28 with TRBJ1-1, with D maybe TRBD1 (5 bases). The CDR3 runs 18 residues. V was cut by 4 bases and J by 0 bases, with 21 bases left in between. CDR1 MDHEN and CDR2 SYDVKM come from the germline V gene. The CDR3 loop is CASSWFGRGKEMNTEAFF. CDR3 DNA sequence: TGTGCCAGCAGTTGGTTCGGCCGGGGGAAAGAGATGAACACTGAAGCTTTCTTT.

This chain links TRBV6-1 with TRBJ2-4; 8 bases match TRBD1. Per germline, CDR1 MNHNS and CDR2 SASEGT. After removal of 2 bases from V and 6 bases from J, the junction contained 6 bases not matched to a gene. This CDR3 comprises 15 residues. The CDR3 region is CASSERGQGVNIQYF. The CDR3 bases are TGTGCCAGCAGTGAACGAGGACAGGGAGTAAACATTCAGTACTTC.

The chain uses TRBV3-1 (or the pseudogene TRBV3-2) and TRBJ1-2, with D hard to call. Germline CDR1 reads LGHDT; CDR2 reads YNNKEL (reference sequence). Trimming took 0 bases from V and 1 from J, leaving 15 bases between them. The CDR3 has 17 amino acids. CDR3 protein: CASSQDRLAGSNYGYTF. CDR3 coding DNA: TGTGCCAGCAGCCAAGATCGGCTGGCGGGCAGTAACTATGGCTACACCTTC.

The chain carries TRBV3-1 (or the pseudogene TRBV3-2) and TRBJ1-3; D gene ambiguous. Deletions cut 1 base from V and 0 bases from J, with 13 bases between. Germline CDR1 is LGHDT and CDR2 is YNNKEL (reference sequence). The CDR3 sequence is 17 residues long. This CDR3 reads CASSQGLTVTSGNTIYF. Written as DNA, the CDR3 is TGTGCCAGCAGCCAAGGGTTAACAGTGACCTCTGGAAACACCATATATTTT.

The V call is TRBV18, the J call TRBJ1-3; 8 nucleotides agree with TRBD1. The germline V gene encodes CDR1 KGHSH and CDR2 LQKENI. CDR3 size: 18 residues. V was clipped by 2 bases and J by 2 bases; unmatched bases: 11. Here the CDR3 DNA reads TGTGCCAGCTCACCATCTATCGCAGGGGGCATGACTGGAAACACCATATATTTT. It is translated as CASSPSIAGGMTGNTIYF. Combining the CDR3 with reference TRBV18 and TRBJ1-3 gives the whole variable domain NAGVMQNPRHLVRRRGQEARLRCSPMKGHSHVYWYRQLPEEGLKFMVYLQKENIIDESGMPKERFSAEFPKEGPSILRIQQVVRGDSAAYFCASSPSIAGGMTGNTIYFGEGSWLTVV.

The chain couples TRBV5-4 to TRBJ2-7; 10 positions agree with TRBD1. V gave up 4 bases and J gave up 0 bases; unmatched junction bases: 4. Germline CDR1 is SGHNT and CDR2 is YYREEE (reference sequence). CDR3 length equals 15 residues. The chain's CDR3 is CASSQGQGSSYEQYF. The DNA of the CDR3 is TGTGCCAGCAGCCAGGGACAGGGGTCCTCCTACGAGCAGTACTTC.

This chain links TRBV13 with TRBJ2-3, with 7 bases fitting TRBD1. The germline V gene encodes CDR1 PRHDT and CDR2 FYEKMQ (reference sequence). V lost 3 bases to trimming and J lost 5 bases; unmatched junction nucleotides: 8. There are 15 residues in the CDR3. DNA for the CDR3: TGTGCCAGCAGCTTTGGAGACAGGGTTGGAGATACGCAGTATTTT. Protein product: CASSFGDRVGDTQYF.

Details on this clone: Other DNA sequences from this sample encode an identical CDR3 as well. The chain couples TRBV18 to TRBJ2-7; D ambiguous. CDR1 is KGHSH, CDR2 LQKENI, per germline. V shed 3 bases and J shed 2 bases, with 11 bases lying between them. The CDR3 covers 14 residues. CDR3 sequence reads: CASSPETGPYEQYF. CDR3 in DNA: TGTGCCAGCTCACCTGAAACGGGTCCCTACGAGCAGTACTTC.

This clone was seen only once. The chain joins TRBV7-9 to TRBJ2-3; no reliable D call. This CDR3 has 12 residues. Germline assignment: CDR1 SEHNR and CDR2 FQNEAQ (reference sequence). V lost 0 bases and J 6 bases, leaving 4 bases between the germline ends. The CDR3 is CASSLASDTQYF. For the CDR3, the DNA is TGTGCCAGCAGCTTAGCCTCGGATACGCAGTATTTT.